The clone carrying this T cell receptor (beta chain) was seen a handful of times. What it recognizes is unknown. V lost 0 bases and J lost 1; bases outside the gene matches: 7. The CDR3 is made up of 18 amino acids. Germline V gene lookup returns CDR1 SGHRS and CDR2 YFSETQ. Sequencing was performed with immunoSEQ multiplex PCR; in TCRdb, only in-frame clones are kept and a portion is missing. The data hold about 140,000 clones, with roughly 80% observed a single time. The data are from a study of cytotoxic CD8 clonotypes in ibrutinib-treated CLL. Notes on the study in general: Baseline clonality, higher than in age-matched healthy donors, tracked circulating CD8+ T-cell counts.

This receptor was identified in a human donor with chronic lymphocytic leukemia. The sequencing here drew on PBMCs, taken after 12 months of ibrutinib treatment. The J gene is TRBJ2-5, the V gene TRBV5-1; 12 bases map to TRBD2. The CDR3 reads CASSLDGLAGTRQETQYF. The CDR3 DNA sequence: TGCGCCAGCAGCTTGGACGGACTAGCGGGGACCCGCCAAGAGACCCAGTACTTC.